What follows describes a single T cell receptor (beta chain). Its antigen is not known. Within the sample, other DNA sequences also encode this same CDR3. The data originate from a study of T cells in localized non-small cell lung cancer. The study, taken as a whole, reports: Patients showing higher blood T cell density tended to see longer overall survival.

CDR1 and CDR2 (germline): GTSNPN, SVGIG (reference sequence). The V and J ends lost 3 bases and 0 bases respectively, with 6 bases between them. CDR3 length: 13 amino acids. Profiled with immunoSEQ multiplex PCR; TCRdb holds only in-frame clones, not every one. The sample yields tens of thousands of clones, around 82% seen once. The TCR sequence derives from a man between 40 and 75 years old with stage II lung adenocarcinoma. The chain has TRBV30 and TRBJ1-3, with D unresolved. Sequencing was performed on PBMCs, taken before any cancer treatment. CDR3 region: CAWRLSSGNTIYF. The CDR3 DNA sequence: TGTGCCTGGAGACTGAGCTCTGGAAACACCATATATTTT.